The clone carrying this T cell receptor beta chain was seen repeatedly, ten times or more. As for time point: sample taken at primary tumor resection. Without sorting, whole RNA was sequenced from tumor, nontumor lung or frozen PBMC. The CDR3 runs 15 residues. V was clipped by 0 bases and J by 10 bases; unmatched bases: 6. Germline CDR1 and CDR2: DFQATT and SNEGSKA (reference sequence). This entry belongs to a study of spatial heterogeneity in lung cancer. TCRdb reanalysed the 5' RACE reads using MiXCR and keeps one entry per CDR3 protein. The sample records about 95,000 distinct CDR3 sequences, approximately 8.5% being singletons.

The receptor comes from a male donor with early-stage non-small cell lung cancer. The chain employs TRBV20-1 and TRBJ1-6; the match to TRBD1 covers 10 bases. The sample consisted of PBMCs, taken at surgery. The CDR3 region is CSARDRDRGSSPLHF. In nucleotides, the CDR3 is TGCAGTGCTAGAGATAGGGACAGGGGTAGCTCACCCCTCCACTTT.